This T cell receptor beta chain was obtained from a study of T-cell memory formation after mild COVID-19 (dated by TCRdb to the early 2020s). Looking at the study overall: TCR sequence clusters from the two donors were largely donor specific. In a couple of donors, T-cell clones that expanded and contracted after mild COVID-19 were followed by sequencing TCRalpha and TCRbeta repertoires longitudinally. Two young, previously healthy adult volunteers, one female and one male, were included in the cohort.

Ficoll-Paque density gradient centrifugation was the method used to isolate PBMCs. Taken from cysteine to phenylalanine, the CDR3 has 16 residues. Only CDR3 DNA is held: 48 bases, read in frame from base 1. From V the trimming removes 6 bases and from J it removes 8 bases, while the gene matches leave 15 bases of the junction unaccounted for. In the germline V gene (reference sequence), CDR1 corresponds to MNHEY and CDR2 to SMNVEV. The run used an Illumina NovaSeq 6000. Using 5'RACE with constant-segment primers, TCRalpha and TCRbeta cDNA libraries were constructed, with sample barcodes and unique molecular identifiers added in the process. Trizol reagent was used to extract RNA from every sample. The libraries were amplified in two PCR steps, and the second step added a second sample barcode and Illumina TruSeq adapters. Sequencing of the libraries was done on an Illumina NovaSeq, producing 2 x 150 bp paired-end reads. As for the authors' bioinformatics: Demultiplexing of reads and collapsing into UMI-guided consensus sequences were performed with migec v1.2.7. Using mixcr v2.1.11, the UMI consensuses were aligned to TRA and TRB V and J templates and assembled into clonotypes. A clonotype was counted as expanded or contracted only if both edgeR and NoisET called the change significant, with noise models trained on biological replicates. For edgeR calls, the cutoffs were a false discovery rate-adjusted p below 0.01 and a log2 fold-change threshold of 1. PCA with hierarchical clustering of max-normalized trajectories of the 1000 most abundant clonotypes was used as exploratory dynamics analysis. Separately sequenced CD4+ and CD8+ repertoires were used to assign the CD4 or CD8 phenotype of responding clones. TCRdb redid the processing of the public reads, applying fastp at Q25 and MiXCR, and retained in-frame beta chains. Each entry merges the rows of one CDR3 protein and shows their most common DNA and genes. TCRdb's processing, not the authors', yielded these V and J calls. This sample has about 100,000 distinct CDR3 sequences in its table, and about 18% of those were observed once. Together, the top ten hold about 6% of the sample.

As concerns this clonotype: The antigen it binds to is not known. Base qualities are not at hand, and no much larger clone is one base apart.

The study at large found these results: The study covered only a couple of mild cases, and larger cohorts including severe cases with pre-infection samples were considered necessary. The detection of some responding clones in pre-infection memory suggests that pre-existing cross-reactive memory T cells joined the SARS-CoV-2 response. Clones contracting from day 15 to 85 had balanced CD4/CD8 phenotypes, while a second wave expanding from day 15 to 37 was biased towards CD4+. Whether the second-wave clones peaking on day 37 were SARS-CoV-2 specific was not confirmed. Contracting CD4+ clones turned up mainly in the CM and EM memory subsets, whereas EMRA was where CD8+ clones were enriched.

The source is a man between 18 and 29 years old who had mild COVID-19 (a few samples of this study predate the infection). The sample titles of this study are shuffled in the database, so cell type and time point are left out; the donor was told from shared clones. The sequenced sample was PBMCs or a T cell subset sorted from them (not recorded which). The V and J segments used are TRBV27 and TRBJ1-4, and TRBD1 aligns with 7 junction nucleotides. Here is the DNA: TGTGCCAGCAGACCTCCAGGGGGGGCTCAGCAAGAAAAACTGTTTTTT. It translates to CASRPPGGAQQEKLFF.